This T cell receptor beta chain emerged from a study of naive and memory T cell subsets (dated 2017 in TCRdb). The study in broad terms: According to the figure summarizing the samples, there were around ten blood donors, 7 tuberculin skin test biopsies and 3 saline control biopsies. PCR2 was typically performed as a SYBR Green qPCR that was stopped at a set threshold, although end-point PCR (around 6 cycles) could be used instead for low-input samples.

With regard to this clonotype: The antigen it recognizes is unknown. It has no much larger one-base neighbor in the sample; base qualities were not kept.

CDR1 and CDR2 were assigned from the germline V gene as MNHEY and SVGEGT. There are 15 amino acids in the CDR3, from cysteine to phenylalanine inclusive. Of the read, only the CDR3 DNA is kept; its 45 bases are in frame from base 1. The junction shows trimming of 4 bases on V and 7 bases on J, and the gene matches do not reach 7 bases of it. The study described a robust, sensitive protocol for amplifying, sequencing and analyzing TCRs, using 3' ligation of a UMI-containing oligonucleotide to TCR cDNA. For whole blood analysis, roughly 2.6 ml of peripheral blood was drawn from adult healthy volunteers into Tempus tubes, and RNA was extracted according to the manufacturer's instructions. Total RNA was treated with RQ1 DNase, without cell sorting, prior to reverse transcription, with an input of about 1 to 1000 ng being targeted. Libraries were prepared from skin biopsies and whole blood to test how robust the pipeline was in samples where T cells are a minority population.

The paper's findings and limits, for the study overall: The RNA-based method was acknowledged to be potentially sensitive to changes in TCR transcripts with T cell activation and differentiation.

The library was produced with 5' RACE. The ligated cDNA was amplified in four rounds of PCR with nested alpha and beta constant region primers together with the SP2 primer. For the blood and skin samples, TCR RNA was reverse transcribed with SuperScript IV using primers for the alpha and beta constant regions. An oligonucleotide carrying the Illumina SP2 primer and a UMI was ligated to the cDNA 3' end using T4 RNA ligase 1. To prevent hairpin formation, the 12-nucleotide UMI was made up of two random hexamers with an eight-base spacer between them. From the second PCR onward, TCR alpha and beta chain libraries were processed separately, and dual indexing was applied for multiplexing. After pooling, the indexed libraries were analyzed by capillary electrophoresis and sequenced on either an Illumina MiSeq or NextSeq. Libraries were spiked with PhiX DNA at about 4.5-7.5% so that base diversity was increased and cluster recognition was improved. Regarding the original processing steps: Demultiplexor extracted UMIs from read 2, combined them with read 1 TCR sequence, and split reads by sample indices. V and J genes and V-J junctions were identified by Decombinator, and each TCR was assigned a five-part identifier that included V and J deletions. Collapsinator used UMIs to correct sequencing errors and PCR amplification heterogeneity, producing a UMI-based abundance for each TCR. CDR3Translator turned identifiers into nucleotide sequence, translated the nucleotide sequence into amino acids, and pulled out CDR3 regions based on terminal motifs. Error-corrected counts of alpha and beta TCRs from blood and skin were compared after being normalized to the amount of input RNA. TCRdb's own reprocessing of the public reads used fastp at Q25 and MiXCR and kept productive beta chains. One record per CDR3 amino acid sequence lists the most common genes and DNA. The V and J calls and clone size are TCRdb's, not the authors'. This sample gives 56,000 or so distinct CDR3 sequences in total; under 10% of them show up just once. Around a tenth of the sample is in the top ten clones.

Here the chain combines TRBV6-2 or TRBV6-3 and TRBJ2-7, with 13 junctional bases fitting TRBD2. The origin of this receptor is a female donor in good health. The CDR3 corresponds to CASSWTSGGPEEQYF. The DNA is as follows: TGTGCCAGCAGTTGGACTAGCGGGGGCCCGGAGGAGCAGTACTTC.